The TCR beta chain under discussion was sequenced for a study of beta chain features in type 1 diabetes. The germline CDR1 and CDR2 sequences are MNHEY and SMNVEV (reference sequence). V lost 5 bases and J lost 0, with 8 bases in between. The CDR3 has 14 residues. Expressed TCRB transcripts were sequenced, since all the RNA that had been isolated was reverse transcribed. Profiling relied on immunoSEQ multiplex PCR, and the TCRdb table lists in-frame clones only, not all of them. The table shows roughly 450,000 clones, with around 14% occurring only once. The clonotype originates from a man aged 30 to 45 in good health. The chain has TRBV27 and TRBJ1-5; D is uncertain. Input material: naive CD4+ T cells from blood. The CDR3 region has the DNA TGTGCCAGCAGTGGACTTTATAGCAATCAGCCCCAGCATTTT. Protein: CASSGLYSNQPQHF.